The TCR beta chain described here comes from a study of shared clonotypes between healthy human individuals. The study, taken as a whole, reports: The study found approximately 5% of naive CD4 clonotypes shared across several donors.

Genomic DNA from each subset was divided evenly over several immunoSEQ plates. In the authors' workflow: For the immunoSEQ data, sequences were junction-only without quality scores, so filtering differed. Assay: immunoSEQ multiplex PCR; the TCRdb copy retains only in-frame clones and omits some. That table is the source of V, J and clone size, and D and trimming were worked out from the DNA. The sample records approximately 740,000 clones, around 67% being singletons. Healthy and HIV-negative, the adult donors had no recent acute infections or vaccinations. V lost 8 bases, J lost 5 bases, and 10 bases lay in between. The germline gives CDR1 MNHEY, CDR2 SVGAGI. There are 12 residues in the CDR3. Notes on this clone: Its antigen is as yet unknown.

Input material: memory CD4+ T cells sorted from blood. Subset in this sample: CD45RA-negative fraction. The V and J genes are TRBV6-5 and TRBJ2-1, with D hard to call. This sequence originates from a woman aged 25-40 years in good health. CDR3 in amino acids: CASLSNHNEQFF. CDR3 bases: TGTGCCAGCCTCTCGAACCACAATGAGCAGTTCTTC.